This TCR beta chain stems from a study of cytomegalovirus exposure and HLA in healthy donors. PCR involved 60 Vbeta and 13 Jbeta primers. The table came from immunoSEQ multiplex PCR; TCRdb's copy has only in-frame clones and leaves some out. In all, the sample yields some 76,000 clones. As regards this clone: Its antigen remains unknown.

Study conclusions and caveats: In a later analysis, common viral pathogens appeared linked to several of the most significant clusters.

This sequence was found in a boy between 10 and 17 years old in good health and CMV-seronegative. The sequenced sample was PBMCs.

CDR3 in DNA: TGTGCCAGCAGTTCGGAGCTAAGTAGGGGAAACACCATATATTTT. Its translation is CASSSELSRGNTIYF. The chain combines TRBV6-5 with TRBJ1-3, with D unclear. This CDR3 region has 15 residues. V was clipped by 4 bases and J by 4 bases, with 14 bases between them. The germline V gene has CDR1 MNHEY and CDR2 SVGAGI.